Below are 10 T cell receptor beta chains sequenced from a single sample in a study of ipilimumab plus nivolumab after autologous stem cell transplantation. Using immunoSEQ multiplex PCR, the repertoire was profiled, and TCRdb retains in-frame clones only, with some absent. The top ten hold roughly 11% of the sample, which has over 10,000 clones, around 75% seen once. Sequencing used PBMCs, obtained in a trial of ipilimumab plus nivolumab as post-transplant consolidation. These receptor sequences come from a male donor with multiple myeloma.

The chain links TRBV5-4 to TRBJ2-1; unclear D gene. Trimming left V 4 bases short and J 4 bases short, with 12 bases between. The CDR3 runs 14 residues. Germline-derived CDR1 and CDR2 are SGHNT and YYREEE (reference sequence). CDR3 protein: CASSPGSIYNEQFF. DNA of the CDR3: TGTGCCAGCAGCCCCGGAAGCATTTACAATGAGCAGTTCTTC.

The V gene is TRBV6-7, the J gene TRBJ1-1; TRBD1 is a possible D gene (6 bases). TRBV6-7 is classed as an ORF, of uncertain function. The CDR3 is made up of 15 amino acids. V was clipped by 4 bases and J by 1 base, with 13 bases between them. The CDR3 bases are TGTGCCAGCAGTTCCCACCTGGACAGGAACACTGAAGCTTTCTTT. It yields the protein CASSSHLDRNTEAFF.

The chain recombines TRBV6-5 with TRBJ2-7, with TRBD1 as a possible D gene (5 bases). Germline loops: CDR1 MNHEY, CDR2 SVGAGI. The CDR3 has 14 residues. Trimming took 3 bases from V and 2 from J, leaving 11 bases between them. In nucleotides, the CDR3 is TGTGCCAGCAGTTATGACAGACGAACCTACGAGCAGTACTTC. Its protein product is CASSYDRRTYEQYF.

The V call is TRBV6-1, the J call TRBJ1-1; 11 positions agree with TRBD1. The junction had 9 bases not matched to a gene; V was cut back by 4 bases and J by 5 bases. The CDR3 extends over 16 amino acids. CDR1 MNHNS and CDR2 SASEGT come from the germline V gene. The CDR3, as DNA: TGTGCCAGCAGTGTGTTAGGGACAGGGGGGGGGACTGAAGCTTTCTTT. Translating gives CASSVLGTGGGTEAFF.

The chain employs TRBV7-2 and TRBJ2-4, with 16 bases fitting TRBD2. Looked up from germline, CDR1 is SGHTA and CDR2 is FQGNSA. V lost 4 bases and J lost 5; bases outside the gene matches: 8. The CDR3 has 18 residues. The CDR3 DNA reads TGTGCCAGCAGCTCCGGGACTAGCGGGGGGGCGGAAGAAAACATTCAGTACTTC. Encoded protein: CASSSGTSGGAEENIQYF. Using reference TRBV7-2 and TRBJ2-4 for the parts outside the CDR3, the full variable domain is GAGVSQSPSNKVTEKGKDVELRCDPISGHTALYWYRQSLGQGLEFLIYFQGNSAPDKSGLPSDRFSAERTGGSVSTLTIQRTQQEDSAVYLCASSSGTSGGAEENIQYFGAGTRLSVL.

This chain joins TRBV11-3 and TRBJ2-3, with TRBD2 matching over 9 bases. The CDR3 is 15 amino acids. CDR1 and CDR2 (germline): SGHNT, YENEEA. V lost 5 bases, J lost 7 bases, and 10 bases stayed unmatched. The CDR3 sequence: CASSPRAGGGNTQYF. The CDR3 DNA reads TGTGCCAGCAGCCCAAGAGCGGGGGGCGGTAATACGCAGTATTTT.

The CDR3 protein is CASSLFGQGNTEAFF. The CDR3 coding sequence is TGTGCCAGCAGCTTATTCGGGCAGGGGAACACTGAAGCTTTCTTT. This chain connects TRBV7-3 to TRBJ1-1; TRBD1 might be the D (5 bases). The CDR3 spans 15 residues. Between the trimmed V and J ends, which lost 2 bases and 1 base, there was a span of 11 bases. In germline, CDR1 is SGHTA, CDR2 FQGTGA.

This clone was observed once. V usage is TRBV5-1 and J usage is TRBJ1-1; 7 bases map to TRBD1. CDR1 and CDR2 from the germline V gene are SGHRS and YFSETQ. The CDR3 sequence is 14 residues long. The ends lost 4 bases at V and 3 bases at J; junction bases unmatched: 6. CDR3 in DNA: TGCGCCAGCAGCCCGGGACAGCTGGACACTGAAGCTTTCTTT. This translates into CASSPGQLDTEAFF.

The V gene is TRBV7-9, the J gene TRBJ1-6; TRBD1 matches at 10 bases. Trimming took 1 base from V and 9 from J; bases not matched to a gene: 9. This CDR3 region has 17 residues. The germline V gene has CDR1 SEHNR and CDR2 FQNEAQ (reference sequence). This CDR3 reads CASSLGATGGLSSPLHF. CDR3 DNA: TGTGCCAGCAGCTTAGGGGCGACAGGGGGCCTATCTTCACCCCTCCACTTT.

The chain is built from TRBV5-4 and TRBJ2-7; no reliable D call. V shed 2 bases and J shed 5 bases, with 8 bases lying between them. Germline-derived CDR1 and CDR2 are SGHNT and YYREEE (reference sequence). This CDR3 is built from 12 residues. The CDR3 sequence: CASSLGWDEQYF. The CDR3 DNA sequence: TGTGCCAGCAGCTTAGGTTGGGACGAGCAGTACTTC. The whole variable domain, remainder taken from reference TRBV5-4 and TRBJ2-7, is ETGVTQSPTHLIKTRGQQVTLRCSSQSGHNTVSWYQQALGQGPQFIFQYYREEENGRGNFPPRFSGLQFPNYSSELNVNALELDDSALYLCASSLGWDEQYFGPGTRLTVT.